This passage covers 23 T cell receptor beta chains from one sample sequenced in a study of beta chain features in type 1 diabetes. Expressed TCRB transcripts were sequenced after all isolated RNA was converted to cDNA. Profiled with immunoSEQ multiplex PCR; TCRdb holds only in-frame clones, not every one. Among 150,000 or so clones, about 8.7% were seen once, and the ten largest hold 0.68%. Sequencing input: central memory CD4+ T cells from blood. Receptor source: a man in his late teens or twenties in good health.

This clone was recorded a few times. The chain is built from TRBV2 and TRBJ1-4; perhaps TRBD1 as D (6 bases). The CDR3 length is 14 residues. Germline lookup yields CDR1 SNHLY and CDR2 FYNNEI. V lost 3 bases to trimming and J lost 11 bases, with 16 bases between them. The chain's CDR3 is CASSDTGSRRKLFF. The CDR3 coding sequence is TGTGCCAGCAGTGACACAGGGTCCAGGAGGAAACTGTTTTTT.

The sample holds a few counts of this clone. This rearrangement joins TRBV6-6 to TRBJ2-1, with 9 bases lining up with TRBD1. The CDR3 extends over 15 amino acids. With V trimmed by 6 bases and J by 7 bases, 10 bases remained unmatched. Germline lookup yields CDR1 MNHNY and CDR2 SVGAGI (reference sequence). The CDR3 protein is CASRIRDRDWNEQFF. CDR3 in DNA: TGTGCCAGCAGAATCCGGGACAGGGATTGGAATGAGCAGTTCTTC.

Points on this clone: This sample also contains other DNA sequences that code for the same CDR3. The chain links TRBV7-2 to TRBJ2-3; D is ambiguous. This CDR3 region has 13 residues. CDR1 and CDR2 (germline): SGHTA, FQGNSA. V lost 2 bases to trimming and J lost 3 bases, with 6 bases between them. The chain's CDR3 is CASSLLGTDTQYF. CDR3 nucleotide sequence: TGTGCCAGCAGCTTACTAGGAACAGATACGCAGTATTTT. Full variable domain (missing parts from reference TRBV7-2 and TRBJ2-3): GAGVSQSPSNKVTEKGKDVELRCDPISGHTALYWYRQSLGQGLEFLIYFQGNSAPDKSGLPSDRFSAERTGGSVSTLTIQRTQQEDSAVYLCASSLLGTDTQYFGPGTRLTVL.

This clone was counted between two and nine times. This sequence joins TRBV5-1 and TRBJ2-2; D is unresolved. Between the trimmed V and J ends, which lost 1 base and 5 bases, there was a span of 3 bases. Germline loops: CDR1 SGHRS, CDR2 YFSETQ. The CDR3 totals 12 residues. The CDR3: CASSLSTGELFF. Here the CDR3 DNA reads TGCGCCAGCAGCTTGTCGACCGGGGAGCTGTTTTTT.

The chain joins TRBV7-2 to TRBJ1-5, with 7 nucleotides matching TRBD1. The CDR3 contains 15 residues. Trimming removed 5 bases from V and 6 bases from J; junction bases left unmatched: 10. The germline V gene has CDR1 SGHTA and CDR2 FQGNSA. CDR3 in DNA: TGTGCCAGCAGCCCAATGACAGGGAGCGCTCAGCCCCAGCATTTT. Encoded protein: CASSPMTGSAQPQHF.

The chain joins TRBV28 to TRBJ2-1; D perhaps matches TRBD1 (5 bases). Trimming left V 6 bases short and J 8 bases short, with 11 bases between. Germline V gives CDR1 MDHEN, CDR2 SYDVKM. The length of the CDR3 is 12 residues. Here the CDR3 reads CASSPGQYEQFF. The CDR3 DNA is TGTGCCAGCAGCCCCGGACAATATGAGCAGTTCTTC.

V is TRBV6-6 and J is TRBJ1-6; D is undetermined. V lost 6 bases and J lost 6, with 12 bases in between. Per the germline V gene, CDR1 is MNHNY and CDR2 is SVGAGI (reference sequence). There are 14 residues in the CDR3. CDR3 coding DNA: TGTGCCAGCAGGAAGGGAGAGAGTAATTCACCCCTCCACTTT. It is translated as CASRKGESNSPLHF.

This chain uses TRBV11-2 with TRBJ2-2, with a possible D match to TRBD1 (5 bases). The V end lost 5 bases, the J end lost 4 bases, and 14 bases lay between the germline ends. Looked up from germline, CDR1 is SGHAT and CDR2 is FQNNGV. CDR3 length: 15 residues. DNA for the CDR3: TGTGCCAGCAGCCCCCCCCCAGGGTTCACCGGGGAGCTGTTTTTT. As protein: CASSPPPGFTGELFF.

The table lists this clone with a few counts. The gene calls are TRBV6-6 and TRBJ2-7, with D perhaps TRBD2 (6 bases). Trimming took 5 bases from V and 2 from J, leaving 16 bases between them. The CDR3 has 15 amino acids. In germline, CDR1 is MNHNY, CDR2 SVGAGI (reference sequence). CDR3 sequence: CASSPTGTQAYEQYF. The CDR3 bases are TGTGCCAGCAGTCCCACCGGGACTCAGGCCTACGAGCAGTACTTC.

This rearrangement joins TRBV5-6 to TRBJ2-5, with 9 nucleotides matching TRBD1. The J call may not be correct, given that the DNA end is closer to TRBJ2-7. CDR3 length equals 14 residues. Germline lookup yields CDR1 SGHDT and CDR2 YYEEEE. For the CDR3, the DNA is TGTGCCAGCAGCCTCTGGACAGGGGCGACCGAGCAGTACTTC. It translates to CASSLWTGATEQYF.

V and J are TRBV7-2 and TRBJ2-3; tentatively, D is TRBD2 (6 bases). This CDR3 region has 14 residues. The V gene lost 5 bases and the J gene lost 2 bases, with 11 bases spanning the gap. The germline V gene encodes CDR1 SGHTA and CDR2 FQGNSA. The CDR3 is CASSPGLVTDTQYF. The CDR3 nucleotides read TGTGCCAGCAGCCCGGGACTGGTCACAGATACGCAGTATTTT.

A few counts support this clone. This sequence joins TRBV6-6 and TRBJ2-1; D possibly corresponds to TRBD2 (6 bases). V lost 4 bases and J lost 8, with 9 bases in between. The CDR3 is made up of 12 amino acids. Germline V gene sequence: CDR1 MNHNY, CDR2 SVGAGI (reference sequence). The CDR3 spells CASSWGGDEQFF. CDR3 DNA sequence: TGTGCCAGCAGTTGGGGAGGAGATGAGCAGTTCTTC.

The chain employs TRBV28 and TRBJ2-3, with D maybe TRBD1 (7 bases). V was pared by 6 bases and J by 6 bases, with 19 bases between. Germline V CDR1 and CDR2: MDHEN, SYDVKM. The CDR3 has 15 amino acids. The CDR3 nucleotides are TGTGCCAGCAGAGGGGGCGGGGCCTGGGTGGATACGCAGTATTTT. Translated, it gives CASRGGGAWVDTQYF.

V and J are TRBV7-2 and TRBJ2-7; tentative D call: TRBD2 (6 bases). The germline V gene has CDR1 SGHTA and CDR2 FQGNSA. This CDR3 has 13 amino acids. The V gene lost 0 bases and the J gene lost 3 bases, with 6 bases spanning the gap. The CDR3 spells CASSLADYYEQYF. DNA for the CDR3: TGTGCCAGCAGCTTAGCGGACTACTACGAGCAGTACTTC.

The sample holds a few counts of this clone. The chain carries TRBV7-2 and TRBJ1-2; D may be TRBD1 (6 bases). CDR1 is SGHTA and CDR2 is FQGNSA in the germline V gene. This CDR3 spans 14 amino acids. Trimming cost V 3 bases and J 7 bases, with 15 bases left between them. CDR3: CASSFTTQGSGYTF. DNA of the CDR3: TGTGCCAGCAGCTTTACGACACAGGGATCTGGCTACACCTTC.

V is TRBV7-2 and J is TRBJ2-1; 7 nucleotides align to TRBD1. The germline V gene has CDR1 SGHTA and CDR2 FQGNSA. J was trimmed by 2 bases and V by 7 bases; bases with no gene match: 8. The CDR3 is made up of 15 amino acids. This CDR3 is CASTSWTGTYNEQFF. CDR3 bases: TGTGCCAGCACCTCTTGGACAGGCACCTACAATGAGCAGTTCTTC.

The chain joins TRBV7-2 to TRBJ2-3, with 8 nucleotides matching TRBD2. The CDR3 sequence is 14 residues long. V lost 5 bases to trimming and J lost 4 bases; unmatched junction nucleotides: 5. Per the germline V gene, CDR1 is SGHTA and CDR2 is FQGNSA. For the CDR3, the DNA is TGTGCCAGCAGCCCAGGACTAGCCGCAGATACGCAGTATTTT. Translation: CASSPGLAADTQYF. Supplemented by reference TRBV7-2 and TRBJ2-3, the full variable domain reads GAGVSQSPSNKVTEKGKDVELRCDPISGHTALYWYRQSLGQGLEFLIYFQGNSAPDKSGLPSDRFSAERTGGSVSTLTIQRTQQEDSAVYLCASSPGLAADTQYFGPGTRLTVL.

This clone has ten or more counts. This chain uses TRBV5-6 with TRBJ1-2; D uncertain. V lost 1 base and J 8 bases, leaving 9 bases between the germline ends. Germline V gene data show CDR1 as SGHDT and CDR2 as YYEEEE. This CDR3 comprises 12 residues. The CDR3 DNA reads TGTGCCAGCAGCTTGACAGCGGGGGGCTACACCTTC. This sequence encodes CASSLTAGGYTF.

V gene TRBV7-6 combines with J gene TRBJ2-3, with 14 positions matching TRBD2. Unmatched junction bases numbered 10, after V lost 2 bases and J lost 0 bases. Germline V gives CDR1 SGHVS, CDR2 FNYEAQ. CDR3 size: 20 residues. DNA of the CDR3: TGTGCCAGCAGCTTAAGGTCTGGACTAGCGGGGGGCACTAGCACAGATACGCAGTATTTT. The encoded protein is CASSLRSGLAGGTSTDTQYF.

This clone was observed a handful of times. This CDR3 fails to terminate in the conserved phenylalanine or tryptophan, so it likely reflects a read error. This rearrangement joins TRBV6-6 to TRBJ2-7, with 8 bases that match TRBD1. After removal of 10 bases from V and 2 bases from J, the junction contained 10 bases not matched to a gene. The CDR3 is made up of 14 amino acids. The germline V gene has CDR1 MNHNY and CDR2 SVGAGI (reference sequence). The CDR3 region is CATWTGSTPYEQYS. The CDR3 bases are TGTGCCACTTGGACAGGGAGTACCCCCTACGAGCAGTACTCC.

In this sample, this clone turned up a few times. This chain joins TRBV4-3 and TRBJ2-2; 7 bases agree with TRBD2. The CDR3 sequence is 16 residues long. The germline gives CDR1 LGHNA, CDR2 YSLEER. V lost 6 bases to trimming and J lost 3 bases; unmatched junction nucleotides: 10. Written as DNA, the CDR3 is TGCGCCAGCAGACCGGGCGGAGCGGGGTACACCGGGGAGCTGTTTTTT. It yields the protein CASRPGGAGYTGELFF.

The gene calls are TRBV6-6 and TRBJ2-3; 7 bases map to TRBD1. V shed 6 bases and J 6 bases; nucleotides not matched to a gene: 6. This CDR3 is 13 amino acids long. Germline-derived CDR1 and CDR2 are MNHNY and SVGAGI (reference sequence). The CDR3 protein is CASSPGTADTQYF. For the CDR3, the DNA is TGTGCCAGCAGCCCCGGGACAGCGGATACGCAGTATTTT.

The genes are TRBV9 and TRBJ2-7; possible D gene TRBD1, 6 bases. Trimming stripped 2 bases from V and 3 bases from J, with 12 bases between. Germline CDR1 reads SGDLS; CDR2 reads YYNGEE. This CDR3 has 14 residues. For the CDR3, the DNA is TGTGCCAGCAGCGTGTCGACAGGAGGCTACGAGCAGTACTTC. Its translation: CASSVSTGGYEQYF.